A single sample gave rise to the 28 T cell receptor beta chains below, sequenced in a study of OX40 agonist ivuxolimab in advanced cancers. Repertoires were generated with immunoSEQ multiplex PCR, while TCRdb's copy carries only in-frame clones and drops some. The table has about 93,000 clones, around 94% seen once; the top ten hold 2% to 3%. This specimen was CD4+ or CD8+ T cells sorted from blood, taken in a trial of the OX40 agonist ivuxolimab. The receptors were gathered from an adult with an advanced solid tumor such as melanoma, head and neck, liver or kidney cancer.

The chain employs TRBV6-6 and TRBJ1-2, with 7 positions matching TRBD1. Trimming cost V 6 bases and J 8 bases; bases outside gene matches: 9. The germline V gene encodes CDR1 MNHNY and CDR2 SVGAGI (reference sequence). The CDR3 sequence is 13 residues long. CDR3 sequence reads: CASSPDRVRGYTF. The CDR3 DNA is TGTGCCAGCAGCCCCGACAGGGTGAGGGGCTACACCTTC.

The DNA of the CDR3 is TGTGCCAGCAGGAGCCGGGACACCGAGGCCTATGGCTACACCTTC. Protein sequence: CASRSRDTEAYGYTF. The chain has TRBV6-1 and TRBJ1-2; a weak D match, TRBD1 (6 bases). The CDR3 is 15 residues long. V was cut by 6 bases and J by 4 bases, with 18 bases left in between. Germline values: CDR1 MNHNS, CDR2 SASEGT.

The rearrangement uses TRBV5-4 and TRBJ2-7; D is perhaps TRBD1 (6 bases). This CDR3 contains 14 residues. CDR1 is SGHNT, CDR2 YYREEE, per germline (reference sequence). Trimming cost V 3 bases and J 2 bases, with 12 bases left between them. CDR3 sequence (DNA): TGTGCCAGCAGCTCGGTGGGGGACACCTACGAGCAGTACTTC. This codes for CASSSVGDTYEQYF.

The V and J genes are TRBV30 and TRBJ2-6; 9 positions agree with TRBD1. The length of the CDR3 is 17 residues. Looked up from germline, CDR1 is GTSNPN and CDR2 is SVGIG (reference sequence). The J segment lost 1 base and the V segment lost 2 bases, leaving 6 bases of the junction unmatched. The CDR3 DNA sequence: TGTGCCTGGAGTACCGGGACAGGGAAGTCTGGGGCCAACGTCCTGACTTTC. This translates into CAWSTGTGKSGANVLTF.

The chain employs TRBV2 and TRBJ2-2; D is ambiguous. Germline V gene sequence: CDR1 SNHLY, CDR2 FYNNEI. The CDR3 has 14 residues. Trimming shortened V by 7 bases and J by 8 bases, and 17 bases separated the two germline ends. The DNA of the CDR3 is TGTGCCAGCACACCGGACCCCGATGGTGGGGAGCTGTTTTTT. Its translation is CASTPDPDGGELFF.

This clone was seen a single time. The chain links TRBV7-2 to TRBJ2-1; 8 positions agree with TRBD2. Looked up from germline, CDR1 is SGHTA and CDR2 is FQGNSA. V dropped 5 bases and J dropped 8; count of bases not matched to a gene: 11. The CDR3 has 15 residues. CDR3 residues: CASSPEEVGRDEQFF. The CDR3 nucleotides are TGTGCCAGCAGCCCGGAGGAGGTCGGGAGGGATGAGCAGTTCTTC.

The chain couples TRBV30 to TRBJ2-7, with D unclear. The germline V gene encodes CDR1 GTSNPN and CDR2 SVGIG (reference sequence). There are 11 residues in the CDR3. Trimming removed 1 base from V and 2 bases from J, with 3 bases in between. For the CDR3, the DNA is TGTGCCTGGAGTGATACCTACGAGCAGTACTTC. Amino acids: CAWSDTYEQYF.

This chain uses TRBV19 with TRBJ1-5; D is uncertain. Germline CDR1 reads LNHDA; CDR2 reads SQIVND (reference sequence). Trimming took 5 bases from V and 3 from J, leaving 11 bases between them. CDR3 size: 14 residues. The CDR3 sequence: CASSPMGVNQPQHF. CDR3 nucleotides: TGTGCCAGTAGTCCGATGGGTGTCAATCAGCCCCAGCATTTT.

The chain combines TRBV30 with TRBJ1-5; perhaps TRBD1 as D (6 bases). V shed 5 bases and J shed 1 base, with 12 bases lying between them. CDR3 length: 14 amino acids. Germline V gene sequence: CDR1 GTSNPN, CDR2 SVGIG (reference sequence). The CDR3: CAWWGLVSNQPQHF. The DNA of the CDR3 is TGTGCCTGGTGGGGGCTGGTGAGCAATCAGCCCCAGCATTTT.

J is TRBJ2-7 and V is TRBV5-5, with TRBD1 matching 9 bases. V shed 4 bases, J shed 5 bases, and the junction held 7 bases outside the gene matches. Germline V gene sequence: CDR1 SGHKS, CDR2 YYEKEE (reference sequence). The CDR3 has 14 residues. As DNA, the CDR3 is TGTGCCAGCAGCATGCCGGGACAGGGCCACGAGCAGTACTTC. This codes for CASSMPGQGHEQYF.

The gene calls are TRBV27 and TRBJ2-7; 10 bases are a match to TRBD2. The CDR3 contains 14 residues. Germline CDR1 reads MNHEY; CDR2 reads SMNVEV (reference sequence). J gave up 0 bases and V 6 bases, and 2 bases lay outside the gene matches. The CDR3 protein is CASSWTSGSYEQYF. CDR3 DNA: TGTGCCAGCAGCTGGACTAGCGGCTCCTACGAGCAGTACTTC.

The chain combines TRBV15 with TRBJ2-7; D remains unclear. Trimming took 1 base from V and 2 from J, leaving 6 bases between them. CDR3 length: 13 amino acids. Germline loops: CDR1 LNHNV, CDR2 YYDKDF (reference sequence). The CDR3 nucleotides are TGTGCCACCAGCAGAGGGTTTACCTACGAGCAGTACTTC. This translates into CATSRGFTYEQYF.

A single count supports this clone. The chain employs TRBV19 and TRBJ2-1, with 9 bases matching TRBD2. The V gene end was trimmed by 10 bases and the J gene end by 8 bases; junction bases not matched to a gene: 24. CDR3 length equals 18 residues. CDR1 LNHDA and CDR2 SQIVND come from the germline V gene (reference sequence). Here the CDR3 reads CATPYWGSGRSKVDEQFF. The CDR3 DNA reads TGTGCCACCCCCTATTGGGGGAGCGGGAGGTCCAAGGTGGATGAGCAGTTCTTC.

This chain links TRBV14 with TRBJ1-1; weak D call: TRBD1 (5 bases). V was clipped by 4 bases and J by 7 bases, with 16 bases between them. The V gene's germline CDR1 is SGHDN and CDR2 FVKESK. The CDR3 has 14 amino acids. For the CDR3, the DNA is TGTGCCAGCAGCCGACTCAGGGTTTTGGATGAAGCTTTCTTT. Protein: CASSRLRVLDEAFF.

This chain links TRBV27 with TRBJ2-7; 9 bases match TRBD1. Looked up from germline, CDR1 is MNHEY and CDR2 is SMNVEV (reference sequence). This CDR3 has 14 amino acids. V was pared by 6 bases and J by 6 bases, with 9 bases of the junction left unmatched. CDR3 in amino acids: CASRGTGWASEQYF. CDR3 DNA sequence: TGTGCCAGCAGAGGGACAGGGTGGGCTAGCGAGCAGTACTTC.

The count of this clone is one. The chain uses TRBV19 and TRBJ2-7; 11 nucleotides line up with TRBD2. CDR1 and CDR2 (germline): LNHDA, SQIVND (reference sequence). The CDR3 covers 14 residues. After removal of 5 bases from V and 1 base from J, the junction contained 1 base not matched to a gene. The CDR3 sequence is CASSLAGGSYEQYF. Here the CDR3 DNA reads TGTGCCAGTAGTCTAGCGGGAGGTTCCTACGAGCAGTACTTC.

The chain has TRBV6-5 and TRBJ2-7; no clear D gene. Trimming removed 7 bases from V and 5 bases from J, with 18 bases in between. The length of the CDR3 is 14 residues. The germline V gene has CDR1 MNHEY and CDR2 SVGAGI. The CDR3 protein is CASIGGLWGNEQYF. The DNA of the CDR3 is TGTGCCAGCATTGGCGGCCTCTGGGGAAACGAGCAGTACTTC.

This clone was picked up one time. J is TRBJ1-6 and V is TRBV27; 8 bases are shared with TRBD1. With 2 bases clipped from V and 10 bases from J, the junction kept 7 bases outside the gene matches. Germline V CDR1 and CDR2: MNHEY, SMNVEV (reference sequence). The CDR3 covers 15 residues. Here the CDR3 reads CASSLGQGANSPLHF. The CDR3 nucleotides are TGTGCCAGCAGTTTAGGCCAGGGGGCGAACTCACCCCTCCACTTT.

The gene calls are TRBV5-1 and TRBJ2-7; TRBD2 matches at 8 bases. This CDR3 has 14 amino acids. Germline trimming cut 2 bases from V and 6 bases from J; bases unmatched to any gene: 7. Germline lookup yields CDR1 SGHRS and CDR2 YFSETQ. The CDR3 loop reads CASSFSGEGIEQYF. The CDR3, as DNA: TGCGCCAGCAGCTTTAGCGGGGAGGGCATCGAGCAGTACTTC. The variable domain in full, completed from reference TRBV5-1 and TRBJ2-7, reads KAGVTQTPRYLIKTRGQQVTLSCSPISGHRSVSWYQQTPGQGLQFLFEYFSETQRNKGNFPGRFSGRQFSNSRSEMNVSTLELGDSALYLCASSFSGEGIEQYFGPGTRLTVT.

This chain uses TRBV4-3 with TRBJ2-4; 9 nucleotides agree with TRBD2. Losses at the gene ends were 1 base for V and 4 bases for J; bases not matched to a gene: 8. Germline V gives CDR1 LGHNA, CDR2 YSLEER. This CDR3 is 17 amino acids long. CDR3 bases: TGCGCCAGCAGCCAAGCAGGAGCGGGGGGAAATAAAAACATTCAGTACTTC. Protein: CASSQAGAGGNKNIQYF.

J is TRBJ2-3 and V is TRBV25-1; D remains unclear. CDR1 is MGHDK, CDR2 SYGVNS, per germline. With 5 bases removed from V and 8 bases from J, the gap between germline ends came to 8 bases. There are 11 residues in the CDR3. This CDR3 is CASSTSSTQYF. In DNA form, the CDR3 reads TGTGCCAGCAGTACGAGTTCTACGCAGTATTTT.

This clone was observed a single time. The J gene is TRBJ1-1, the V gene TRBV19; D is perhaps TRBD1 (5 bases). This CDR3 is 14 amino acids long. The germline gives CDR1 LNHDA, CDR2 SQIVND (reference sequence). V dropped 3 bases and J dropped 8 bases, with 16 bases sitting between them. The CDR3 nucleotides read TGTGCCAGTAGTATTGCCGGGACTCTAAGGGAAGCTTTCTTT. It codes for CASSIAGTLREAFF.

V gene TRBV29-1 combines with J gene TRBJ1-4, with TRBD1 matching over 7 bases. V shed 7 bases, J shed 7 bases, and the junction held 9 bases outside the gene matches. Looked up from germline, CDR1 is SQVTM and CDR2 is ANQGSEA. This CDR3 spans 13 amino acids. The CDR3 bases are TGCAGCGCACAGGGGAGTATGAGTGAAAAACTGTTTTTT. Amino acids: CSAQGSMSEKLFF. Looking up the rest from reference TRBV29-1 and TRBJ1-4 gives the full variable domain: SAVISQKPSRDICQRGTSLTIQCQVDSQVTMMFWYRQQPGQSLTLIATANQGSEATYESGFVIDKFPISRPNLTFSTLTVSNMSPEDSSIYLCSAQGSMSEKLFFGSGTQLSVL.

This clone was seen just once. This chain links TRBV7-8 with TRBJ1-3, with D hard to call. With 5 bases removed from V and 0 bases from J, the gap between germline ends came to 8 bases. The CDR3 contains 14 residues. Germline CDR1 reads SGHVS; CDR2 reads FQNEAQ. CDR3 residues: CASSPKVSGNTIYF. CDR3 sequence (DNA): TGTGCCAGCAGCCCCAAGGTCTCTGGAAACACCATATATTTT.

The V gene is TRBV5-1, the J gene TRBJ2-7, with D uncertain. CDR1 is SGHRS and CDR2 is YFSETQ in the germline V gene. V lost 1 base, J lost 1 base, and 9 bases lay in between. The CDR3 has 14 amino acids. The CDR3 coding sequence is TGCGCCAGCAGCTTGTCGGCCGGTTCCTACGAGCAGTACTTC. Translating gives CASSLSAGSYEQYF.

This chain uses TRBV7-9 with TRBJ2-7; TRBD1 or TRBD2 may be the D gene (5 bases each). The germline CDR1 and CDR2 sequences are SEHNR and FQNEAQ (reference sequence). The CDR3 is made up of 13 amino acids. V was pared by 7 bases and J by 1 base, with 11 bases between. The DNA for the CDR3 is TGTGCCAGCACCCAGGGACCGTCCTACGAGCAGTACTTC. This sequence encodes CASTQGPSYEQYF.

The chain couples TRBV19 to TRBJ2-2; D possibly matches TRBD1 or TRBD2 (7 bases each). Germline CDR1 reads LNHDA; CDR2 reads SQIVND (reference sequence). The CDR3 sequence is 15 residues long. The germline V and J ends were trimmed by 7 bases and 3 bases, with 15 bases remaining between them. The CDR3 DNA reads TGTGCCAGTAAGAATTCAGGGGGGGACACCGGGGAGCTGTTTTTT. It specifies CASKNSGGDTGELFF.

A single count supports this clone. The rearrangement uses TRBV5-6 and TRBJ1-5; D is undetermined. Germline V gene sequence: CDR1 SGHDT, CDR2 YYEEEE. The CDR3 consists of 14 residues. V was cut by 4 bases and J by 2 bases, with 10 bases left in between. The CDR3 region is CASSASGGNQPQHF. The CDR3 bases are TGTGCCAGCAGCGCGAGCGGGGGCAATCAGCCCCAGCATTTT.